The rows below give T cell receptor beta chains drawn from one sample of a study of shared clonotypes between healthy human individuals. Measured with immunoSEQ multiplex PCR; TCRdb has only the in-frame clones, and not every one. The data hold roughly 2 million clones, with nearly 97% observed a single time. Sequenced sample: naive CD4+ T cells sorted from blood. All receptors come from a man aged 18-30 years in good health. Both conserved end residues are part of each CDR3. D genes are given only for firm matches. The listing skips clone size in some rows; elsewhere it reads once, few, many or a size class.

.,.,TRBJ1-1,TRBV7-9,CASSPKGGNGTEAFF,TGTGCCAGCAGCCCTAAGGGGGGGAACGGCACTGAAGCTTTCTTT
.,.,TRBJ1-3,TRBV9,CASSADLFGGNTIYF,TGTGCCAGCAGCGCGGACCTCTTCGGGGGAAACACCATATATTTT
.,.,TRBJ1-6,TRBV5-4,CASSLGGGSSYNSPLHF,TGTGCCAGCAGCTTGGGTGGGGGGTCTTCCTATAATTCACCCCTCCACTTT
once,.,TRBJ1-1,TRBV28,CASSLVSADQAEAFF,TGTGCCAGCAGTTTAGTGTCGGCAGATCAGGCTGAAGCTTTCTTT
.,TRBD2,TRBJ2-7,TRBV5-7,CASRRASGSVRYEQYF,TGTGCCAGCAGGCGGGCTAGCGGGAGTGTTAGGTACGAGCAGTACTTC
.,TRBD1,TRBJ1-2,TRBV5-1,CASSSGLSKGGDNYGYTF,TGCGCCAGCAGCTCGGGACTAAGTAAAGGGGGCGATAACTATGGCTACACCTTC
.,TRBD2,TRBJ2-3,TRBV11-1,CASSSNLAGVADTQYF,TGTGCCAGCTCCTCGAATCTAGCGGGGGTTGCAGATACGCAGTATTTT
.,.,TRBJ2-2,TRBV29-1,CSVGDTGELFF,TGCAGCGTCGGGGACACCGGGGAGCTGTTTTTT
.,.,TRBJ2-3,TRBV10-2,CARAQGGTDTQYF,TGCGCCAGGGCCCAGGGGGGGACAGATACGCAGTATTTT
.,TRBD1,TRBJ2-7,TRBV5-8,CASSSGQVPYEQYF,TGTGCCAGCAGCTCCGGACAGGTCCCCTACGAGCAGTACTTC
.,.,TRBJ1-1,TRBV11-2,CASSRAATGTEAFF,TGTGCCAGCAGCAGGGCCGCCACCGGCACTGAAGCTTTCTTT
.,TRBD2,TRBJ2-1,TRBV11-2,CASSPDRLAALGRQFF,TGTGCCAGCAGCCCAGACCGACTAGCGGCCCTGGGGAGGCAGTTCTTC
.,.,TRBJ2-3,TRBV18,CASSPPGRPGYF,TGTGCCAGCTCACCACCGGGCCGGCCAGGGTATTTT
.,.,TRBJ1-1,TRBV4-1,CASSHPPTGNTEAFF,TGCGCCAGCAGCCATCCCCCCACGGGGAACACTGAAGCTTTCTTT
.,.,TRBJ1-4,TRBV7-2,CASSLGGALEKLFF,TGTGCCAGCAGCTTAGGAGGGGCACTTGAAAAACTGTTTTTT
.,TRBD1,TRBJ1-1,TRBV11-2,CASSSPGQGGTEAFF,TGTGCCAGCAGCTCTCCAGGACAGGGTGGCACTGAAGCTTTCTTT
.,.,TRBJ2-7,TRBV28,CASSLTSGGTYEQYF,TGTGCCAGCAGTTTAACTTCTGGAGGAACCTACGAGCAGTACTTC
.,.,TRBJ1-1,TRBV6-1,CASSLRNTEAFF,TGTGCCAGCTCTCTTAGGAACACTGAAGCTTTCTTT